The 28 T cell receptor beta chains reported below all come from one sample, sequenced in a study of T-cell memory formation after mild COVID-19. Using its own MiXCR run on the 5' RACE reads, TCRdb lists one record per CDR3 protein. Among about 310,000 distinct CDR3 sequences listed, approximately 20% were seen once. The sequencing sample was made of PBMCs or a T cell subset sorted from them (not recorded which). Receptor source: a man aged 18-30 years who had mild COVID-19 (a few samples of this study predate the infection). Cell type and time point are not known.

The V and J genes are TRBV5-1 and TRBJ1-1, with a tentative D call TRBD1 (5 bases). The CDR3 extends over 16 amino acids. Germline assignment: CDR1 SGHRS and CDR2 YFSETQ. V lost 2 bases and J lost 1, with 15 bases in between. CDR3 DNA sequence: TGCGCCAGCAGCTTTGGACAAACCGGGCGGAACACTGAAGCTTTCTTT. Translating gives CASSFGQTGRNTEAFF.

This clonotype appeared a few times. The CDR3 DNA reads as TGTGCCAGCAGCCTTAGGACAGCGTCCATAGAGACCCAGTACTTC. It specifies CASSLRTASIETQYF. V gene TRBV12-3 or TRBV12-4 combines with J gene TRBJ2-5; a possible D gene is TRBD1 (6 bases). V dropped 6 bases and J dropped 4 bases, with 18 bases sitting between them. CDR3 length: 15 amino acids.

The chain uses TRBV28 and TRBJ2-1, with D possibly TRBD2 on 7 matching bases. Trimming took off 7 bases at V and 5 bases at J, with 18 bases between the two ends. Germline CDR1 MDHEN, CDR2 SYDVKM. This CDR3 region has 15 residues. The CDR3 bases are TGTGCCAGCATAGGGGGGGATTCGAGAAACAATGAGCAGTTCTTC. Residues: CASIGGDSRNNEQFF.

In this sample, this clonotype turned up many times. The chain employs TRBV29-1 and TRBJ2-3, with unresolved D. The germline gives CDR1 SQVTM, CDR2 ANQGSEA. The CDR3 covers 13 residues. The V end was cut by 2 bases, the J end by 5 bases, with 11 bases between. CDR3 DNA: TGCAGCGTTGAACCCGATCCGGGAGATACGCAGTATTTT. Protein product: CSVEPDPGDTQYF.

The chain recombines TRBV7-6 with TRBJ2-2; possibly TRBD2 for D (6 bases). Looked up from germline, CDR1 is SGHVS and CDR2 is FNYEAQ. Trimming cost V 2 bases and J 2 bases, with 9 bases left between them. This CDR3 comprises 15 residues. CDR3 bases: TGTGCCAGCAGCTTAATGCGGGGTAACACCGGGGAGCTGTTTTTT. Its protein is CASSLMRGNTGELFF.

Ten or more counts support this clonotype. The rearrangement uses TRBV20-1 and TRBJ1-2; D not resolved. CDR1 is DFQATT and CDR2 is SNEGSKA in the germline V gene (reference sequence). CDR3 length equals 14 residues. V lost 1 base, J lost 5 bases, and 14 bases lay in between. The CDR3 DNA reads TGCAGTGCTAGAGTGAGTAGAAGATTTTATGGCTACACCTTC. This sequence encodes CSARVSRRFYGYTF.

V usage is TRBV5-1 and J usage is TRBJ2-1; TRBD2 matches at 8 bases. Germline V gene lookup returns CDR1 SGHRS and CDR2 YFSETQ. The CDR3 length is 16 residues. V was clipped by 0 bases and J by 8 bases; unmatched bases: 10. The CDR3 DNA reads as TGCGCCAGCAGCTTGGGTCCGGGGGGGCTTTCCGATGAGCAGTTCTTC. Amino acid sequence: CASSLGPGGLSDEQFF.

V usage is TRBV29-1 and J usage is TRBJ2-6; D unresolved. The CDR3 spans 14 residues. Germline lookup yields CDR1 SQVTM and CDR2 ANQGSEA. V lost 0 bases and J lost 2, with 5 bases in between. The CDR3 DNA is TGCAGCGTTGAAGATCTTCCTGGGGCCAACGTCCTGACTTTC. Its protein is CSVEDLPGANVLTF.

This clonotype appeared once. The J gene is TRBJ2-3, the V gene TRBV7-9; maybe TRBD2 (7 bases). Germline CDR1 and CDR2: SEHNR and FQNEAQ (reference sequence). V gave up 5 bases and J gave up 5 bases, with 29 bases separating them. The CDR3 is 19 amino acids. The CDR3 nucleotides are TGTGCCAGCAGCCTTTCGGGGGGCCCGGCCCCGTCAAATAGAGATACGCAGTATTTT. Translating gives CASSLSGGPAPSNRDTQYF.

This clonotype has only a few counts. This rearrangement joins TRBV7-2 to TRBJ2-5, with D possibly matching TRBD1 (6 bases). The V gene lost 3 bases and the J gene lost 3 bases, with 8 bases spanning the gap. Germline CDR1 is SGHTA and CDR2 is FQGNSA. The CDR3 runs to 13 residues. CDR3 sequence: CASSFDRKETQYF. In DNA form, the CDR3 reads TGTGCCAGCAGCTTCGACAGGAAAGAGACCCAGTACTTC.

There are a few counts of this clonotype. The rearrangement links TRBV18 to TRBJ2-2; no reliable D call. Germline V CDR1 and CDR2: KGHSH, LQKENI. The length of the CDR3 is 13 residues. V dropped 6 bases and J dropped 7 bases, with 12 bases sitting between them. The CDR3 is CASSPFEHGELFF. In DNA, the CDR3 is TGTGCCAGCTCGCCATTCGAACACGGGGAGCTGTTTTTT.

The V and J genes are TRBV5-1 and TRBJ1-2; the D gene is possibly TRBD1 (5 bases). CDR1 and CDR2 from the germline V gene are SGHRS and YFSETQ. The CDR3 loop spans 15 amino acids. Trimming left V 4 bases short and J 0 bases short, with 13 bases between. The CDR3 region is CASSTGLYANYGYTF. CDR3 nucleotide sequence: TGCGCCAGCAGCACGGGACTTTATGCTAACTATGGCTACACCTTC.

This clonotype has a handful of counts. The chain couples TRBV20-1 to TRBJ2-1; D assignment may be TRBD1 or TRBD2 (6 bases each). V was shortened by 7 bases and J by 4 bases, with 20 bases between the two germline ends. Per germline, CDR1 DFQATT and CDR2 SNEGSKA (reference sequence). The CDR3 totals 15 residues. CDR3 sequence reads: CSVRHRDLDYNEQFF. DNA for the CDR3: TGCAGTGTCCGCCACAGGGACTTGGATTACAATGAGCAGTTCTTC.

This clonotype was recorded at least ten times. The CDR3 nucleotides read TGTGCCAGCAGCTTATCCAGCGGGGGGGCAAATGAGCAGTTCTTC. Translation gives CASSLSSGGANEQFF. The chain is built from TRBV7-2 and TRBJ2-1, with 10 nucleotides matching TRBD2. Trimming cost V 2 bases and J 7 bases; bases outside gene matches: 5. Germline V gene data show CDR1 as SGHTA and CDR2 as FQGNSA. CDR3 size: 15 residues.

This rearrangement joins TRBV6-2 or TRBV6-3 to TRBJ2-3, with D possibly matching TRBD1 (6 bases). The CDR3 has 15 residues. V was trimmed by 2 bases and J by 5 bases, leaving 14 bases between them. The germline gives CDR1 MNHEY, CDR2 SVGEGT. The CDR3 sequence: CASSYADRFGDTQYF. The CDR3 nucleotides are TGTGCCAGCAGTTACGCAGACAGGTTCGGAGATACGCAGTATTTT.

The chain couples TRBV29-1 to TRBJ2-7, with 11 positions matching TRBD1. The CDR3 runs 12 residues. Germline CDR1 reads SQVTM; CDR2 reads ANQGSEA. Losses at the gene ends were 6 bases for V and 7 bases for J; bases not matched to a gene: 5. For the CDR3, the DNA is TGCAGCGTGAGAGGGACAGGGGGGGAGCAGTACTTC. Translating it yields CSVRGTGGEQYF.

J is TRBJ2-1 and V is TRBV5-6; D possibly corresponds to TRBD2 (6 bases). The CDR3 contains 17 residues. The V end was cut by 0 bases, the J end by 7 bases, with 20 bases between. Germline values: CDR1 SGHDT, CDR2 YYEEEE. The CDR3 DNA sequence: TGTGCCAGCAGCTTGGCCTATGCGGGACCCGGCCTAAATGAGCAGTTCTTC. This codes for CASSLAYAGPGLNEQFF.

This clonotype was counted between two and nine times. J is TRBJ1-3 and V is TRBV6-5; 7 bases match TRBD1. This CDR3 is 15 amino acids long. The V gene's germline CDR1 is MNHEY and CDR2 SVGAGI. V dropped 8 bases and J dropped 8; count of bases not matched to a gene: 15. CDR3 residues: CASGGDSRFLDTIYF. The CDR3 bases are TGTGCCAGCGGGGGGGACAGCCGATTTCTAGACACCATATATTTT.

The chain employs TRBV7-2 and TRBJ2-5, with 10 bases aligning to TRBD2. The germline gives CDR1 SGHTA, CDR2 FQGNSA. The CDR3 spans 16 residues. Germline trimming cut 1 base from V and 9 bases from J; bases unmatched to any gene: 11. The CDR3 bases are TGTGCCAGCAGCTTAGAACCGGCTAGCGGGGGAGGGGCCCAGTACTTC. This gives the protein CASSLEPASGGGAQYF.

This clonotype occurred a few times. This chain uses TRBV4-3 with TRBJ2-2, with a possible D match to TRBD2 (6 bases). The germline V gene encodes CDR1 LGHNA and CDR2 YSLEER. V was pared by 3 bases and J by 3 bases, with 14 bases between. CDR3 length: 16 residues. CDR3 nucleotide sequence: TGCGCCAGCAGCCAGGGTGGCGGGGCCCACACCGGGGAGCTGTTTTTT. The encoded protein is CASSQGGGAHTGELFF.

The table lists this clonotype with a few counts. The J gene is TRBJ2-6, the V gene TRBV6-5; D unclear. V lost 0 bases to trimming and J lost 2 bases, with 5 bases between them. This CDR3 spans 15 amino acids. Germline V gene data show CDR1 as MNHEY and CDR2 as SVGAGI. This CDR3 reads CASSYSFTGANVLTF. The DNA of the CDR3 is TGTGCCAGCAGTTACTCGTTTACTGGGGCCAACGTCCTGACTTTC.

The chain couples TRBV4-2 to TRBJ2-3; D may be TRBD2 (7 bases). Germline V gene data show CDR1 as LGHNA and CDR2 as YNFKEQ. Between the trimmed V and J ends, which lost 0 bases and 8 bases, there was a span of 15 bases. The CDR3 length is 15 residues. The CDR3 sequence is CASSQDSSGGSTQYF. In nucleotides, the CDR3 is TGTGCCAGCAGCCAAGATTCTTCGGGGGGCTCTACGCAGTATTTT.

Concerning this clonotype itself: It may be a read error: a sequence one base away is much more abundant. The V call is TRBV7-2, the J call TRBJ2-5; no clear D gene. The CDR3 has 14 residues. Trimming cost V 5 bases and J 5 bases, with 15 bases left between them. CDR1 and CDR2 (germline): SGHTA, FQGNSA. The CDR3 nucleotides are TGTGCCAGCAGCCCTGACGAGGTTCGGGAGACCCAGTACTTC. This encodes CASSPDEVRETQYF.

This clonotype has only a few counts. The chain joins TRBV6-5 to TRBJ2-7; 7 bases match TRBD1. The CDR3 sequence is 12 residues long. CDR1 and CDR2 from the germline V gene are MNHEY and SVGAGI. Losses at the gene ends were 5 bases for V and 6 bases for J; bases not matched to a gene: 4. The CDR3 sequence: CASSENRGEQYF. CDR3 DNA sequence: TGTGCCAGCAGTGAGAACAGGGGCGAGCAGTACTTC.

This chain links TRBV28 with TRBJ1-5; no clear D gene. Deletions cut 6 bases from V and 5 bases from J, with 17 bases between. This CDR3 contains 15 residues. The germline V gene encodes CDR1 MDHEN and CDR2 SYDVKM. The CDR3, as DNA: TGTGCCAGCAGCTGGGCCGGGAGGAGTGATCAGCCCCAGCATTTT. Translation: CASSWAGRSDQPQHF.

The V gene is TRBV5-6, the J gene TRBJ2-1, with D possibly matching TRBD2 (6 bases). The CDR3 contains 15 residues. Per the germline V gene, CDR1 is SGHDT and CDR2 is YYEEEE. V lost 4 bases, J lost 3 bases, and 14 bases lay in between. The CDR3: CASSRLATVYNEQFF. The CDR3, as DNA: TGTGCCAGCAGCCGTCTAGCGACGGTCTACAATGAGCAGTTCTTC. Full variable domain (missing parts from reference TRBV5-6 and TRBJ2-1): DAGVTQSPTHLIKTRGQQVTLRCSPKSGHDTVSWYQQALGQGPQFIFQYYEEEERQRGNFPDRFSGHQFPNYSSELNVNALLLGDSALYLCASSRLATVYNEQFFGPGTRLTVL.

The chain employs TRBV15 and TRBJ1-1; 7 bases map to TRBD1. V shed 4 bases, J shed 2 bases, and the junction held 4 bases outside the gene matches. This CDR3 contains 14 residues. Per the germline V gene, CDR1 is LNHNV and CDR2 is YYDKDF (reference sequence). CDR3 coding DNA: TGTGCCACCAGCAACAGGGGAGGTAACACTGAAGCTTTCTTT. Translated, it gives CATSNRGGNTEAFF.

This chain uses TRBV7-9 with TRBJ2-7; D may match TRBD1 or TRBD2 (5 bases each). The CDR3 is 14 residues long. Between the trimmed V and J ends, which lost 4 bases and 2 bases, there was a span of 12 bases. Germline CDR1 SEHNR, CDR2 FQNEAQ (reference sequence). The CDR3 nucleotides are TGTGCCAGCAGCTCCCGGGGACCCGCCTACGAGCAGTACTTC. Translation: CASSSRGPAYEQYF.